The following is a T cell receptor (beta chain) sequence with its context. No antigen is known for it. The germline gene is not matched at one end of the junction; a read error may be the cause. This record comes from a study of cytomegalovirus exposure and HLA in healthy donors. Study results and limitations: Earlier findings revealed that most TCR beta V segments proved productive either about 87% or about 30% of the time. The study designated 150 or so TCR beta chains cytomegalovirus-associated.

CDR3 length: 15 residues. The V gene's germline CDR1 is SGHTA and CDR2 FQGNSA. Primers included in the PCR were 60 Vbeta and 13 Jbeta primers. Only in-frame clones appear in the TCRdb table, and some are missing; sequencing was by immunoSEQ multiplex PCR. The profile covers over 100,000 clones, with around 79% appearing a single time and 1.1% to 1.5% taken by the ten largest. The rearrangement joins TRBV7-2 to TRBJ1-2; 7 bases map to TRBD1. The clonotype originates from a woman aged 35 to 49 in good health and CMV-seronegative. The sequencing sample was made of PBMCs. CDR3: CASSLTTGSVLGAFF. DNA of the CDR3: TGTGCCAGCAGCTTAACGACAGGGAGTGTCCTCGGGGCCTTCTTC.